This is a list of T cell receptor beta chains from one sample in a study of technical replicates of blood from several donors. Profiled with immunoSEQ multiplex PCR; TCRdb holds only in-frame clones, not every one. The sample yields about 68,000 clones, 95% to 97% seen once. The sequencing input was T cells isolated from PBMCs. The source is a human donor in good health. The CDR3 runs from the conserved cysteine through the conserved F or W. Fields, in order: CDR3 protein, CDR3 DNA, D gene, V gene, J gene, clone size. A D gene is named only where the DNA matches it firmly. Size values are once, few and many counts, or a class for expanded clones, and some rows have none.

CDR3 protein: CASSSQGAGDTQYF
CDR3 DNA: TGTGCCAGCAGCTCTCAGGGGGCCGGAGATACGCAGTATTTT
D gene: TRBD1
V gene: TRBV7-9
J gene: TRBJ2-3
clone size: NA

CDR3 protein: CASSVRTSFDEQFF
CDR3 DNA: TGTGCCAGCAGCGTCAGGACTAGTTTCGATGAGCAGTTCTTC
D gene: TRBD2
V gene: TRBV11-2
J gene: TRBJ2-1
clone size: once

CDR3 protein: CATAGGSVNTEAFF
CDR3 DNA: TGTGCCACCGCAGGGGGCTCAGTGAACACTGAAGCTTTCTTT
D gene: TRBD1
V gene: TRBV6-6
J gene: TRBJ1-1
clone size: NA

CDR3 protein: CASSLPGGESYGYTF
CDR3 DNA: TGTGCCAGCAGCCTCCCCGGGGGAGAAAGCTATGGCTACACCTTC
D gene: NA
V gene: TRBV13
J gene: TRBJ1-2
clone size: once

CDR3 protein: CASSSIYGYTF
CDR3 DNA: TGTGCCAGCAGTTCAATCTATGGCTACACCTTC
D gene: NA
V gene: TRBV11-2
J gene: TRBJ1-2
clone size: NA

CDR3 protein: CASSLAAGTTDTQYF
CDR3 DNA: TGCGCCAGCAGCTTGGCAGCGGGGACCACAGATACGCAGTATTTT
D gene: TRBD2
V gene: TRBV5-1
J gene: TRBJ2-3
clone size: NA

CDR3 protein: CASSVGQGEEKLFF
CDR3 DNA: TGTGCCAGCAGTGTGGGACAGGGGGAGGAAAAACTGTTTTTT
D gene: TRBD1
V gene: TRBV25-1
J gene: TRBJ1-4
clone size: NA

CDR3 protein: CASSATSSRHYEQYF
CDR3 DNA: TGTGCCAGCAGTGCAACTAGTTCGCGGCACTACGAGCAGTACTTC
D gene: NA
V gene: TRBV6-1
J gene: TRBJ2-7
clone size: NA

CDR3 protein: CASSRGTGRHGYTF
CDR3 DNA: TGTGCCAGCAGCCGCGGGACAGGGAGGCATGGCTACACCTTC
D gene: TRBD1
V gene: TRBV11-2
J gene: TRBJ1-2
clone size: NA

CDR3 protein: CASSLSLAGAYEQYF
CDR3 DNA: TGTGCCAGCAGTTTATCGCTAGCGGGAGCGTACGAGCAGTACTTC
D gene: TRBD2
V gene: TRBV28
J gene: TRBJ2-7
clone size: NA

CDR3 protein: CASSSGQGGYEQYF
CDR3 DNA: TGTGCCAGTAGTAGCGGACAGGGAGGCTACGAGCAGTACTTC
D gene: TRBD1
V gene: TRBV19
J gene: TRBJ2-7
clone size: NA

CDR3 protein: CASSQETGQGSNQPQHF
CDR3 DNA: TGCGCCAGCAGCCAAGAAACGGGACAGGGGAGTAATCAGCCCCAGCATTTT
D gene: TRBD1
V gene: TRBV4-1
J gene: TRBJ1-5
clone size: NA

CDR3 protein: CASSQDDSYTEAFF
CDR3 DNA: TGTGCCAGCAGCCAAGACGACAGCTACACTGAAGCTTTCTTT
D gene: NA
V gene: TRBV4-2
J gene: TRBJ1-1
clone size: NA

CDR3 protein: CASSQEREISGNTIYF
CDR3 DNA: TGCGCCAGCAGCCAAGAACGCGAAATCTCTGGAAACACCATATATTTT
D gene: NA
V gene: TRBV4-1
J gene: TRBJ1-3
clone size: NA

CDR3 protein: CASSLLAEAPYEQYF
CDR3 DNA: TGTGCCAGCAGCCTACTAGCGGAGGCCCCCTACGAGCAGTACTTC
D gene: TRBD2
V gene: TRBV6-5
J gene: TRBJ2-7
clone size: NA

CDR3 protein: CASSSRTGRNTGELFF
CDR3 DNA: TGTGCCAGCAGCTCGAGGACAGGGAGAAACACCGGGGAGCTGTTTTTT
D gene: TRBD1
V gene: TRBV9
J gene: TRBJ2-2
clone size: NA

CDR3 protein: CASTLAHSYEQYF
CDR3 DNA: TGTGCCAGCACTCTAGCGCACTCCTACGAGCAGTACTTC
D gene: NA
V gene: TRBV28
J gene: TRBJ2-7
clone size: NA

CDR3 protein: CASTVGTGGLESYGYTF
CDR3 DNA: TGTGCCAGCACCGTAGGGACAGGGGGCTTGGAGAGCTATGGCTACACCTTC
D gene: TRBD1
V gene: TRBV9
J gene: TRBJ1-2
clone size: NA

CDR3 protein: CASTAGTSSEQYF
CDR3 DNA: TGTGCCAGCACAGCGGGGACGTCCTCCGAGCAGTACTTC
D gene: TRBD2
V gene: TRBV9
J gene: TRBJ2-7
clone size: NA

CDR3 protein: CASSKTGNTGELFF
CDR3 DNA: TGTGCCAGCAGCAAGACAGGGAACACCGGGGAGCTGTTTTTT
D gene: NA
V gene: TRBV2
J gene: TRBJ2-2
clone size: NA

CDR3 protein: CATSRAQHEQYF
CDR3 DNA: TGTGCCACCAGCAGAGCACAGCACGAGCAGTACTTC
D gene: NA
V gene: TRBV15
J gene: TRBJ2-7
clone size: NA

CDR3 protein: CASGVLSTDRATEAFF
CDR3 DNA: TGTGCCAGCGGTGTGCTATCCACGGACAGGGCCACTGAAGCTTTCTTT
D gene: TRBD1
V gene: TRBV6-1
J gene: TRBJ1-1
clone size: NA